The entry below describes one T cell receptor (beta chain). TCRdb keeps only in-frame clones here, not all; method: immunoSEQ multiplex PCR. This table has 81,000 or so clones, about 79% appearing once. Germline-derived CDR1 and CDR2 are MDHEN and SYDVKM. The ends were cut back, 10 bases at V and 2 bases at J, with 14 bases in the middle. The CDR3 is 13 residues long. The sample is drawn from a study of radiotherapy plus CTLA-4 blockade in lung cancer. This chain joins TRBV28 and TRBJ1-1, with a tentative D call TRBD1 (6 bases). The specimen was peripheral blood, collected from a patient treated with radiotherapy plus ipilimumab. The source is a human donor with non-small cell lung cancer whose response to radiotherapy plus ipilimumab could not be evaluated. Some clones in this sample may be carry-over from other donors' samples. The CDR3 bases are TGTGCCACCGTTACCGGGACAAACACTGAAGCTTTCTTT. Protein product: CATVTGTNTEAFF.